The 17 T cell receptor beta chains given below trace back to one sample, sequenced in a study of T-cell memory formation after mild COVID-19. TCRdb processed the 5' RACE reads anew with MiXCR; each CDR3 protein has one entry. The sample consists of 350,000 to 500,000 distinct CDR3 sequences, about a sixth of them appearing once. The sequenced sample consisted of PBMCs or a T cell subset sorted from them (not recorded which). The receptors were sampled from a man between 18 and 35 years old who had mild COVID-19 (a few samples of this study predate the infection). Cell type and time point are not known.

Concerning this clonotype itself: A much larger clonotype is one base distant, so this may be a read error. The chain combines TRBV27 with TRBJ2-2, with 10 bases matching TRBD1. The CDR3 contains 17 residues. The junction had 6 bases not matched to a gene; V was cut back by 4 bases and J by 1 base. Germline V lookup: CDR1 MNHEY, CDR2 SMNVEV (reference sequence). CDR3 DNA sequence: TGTGCCAGCAGTTCCTGGACAGGGGGATGGAACACCGGGGAGCTGTTTTTT. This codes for CASSSWTGGWNTGELFF.

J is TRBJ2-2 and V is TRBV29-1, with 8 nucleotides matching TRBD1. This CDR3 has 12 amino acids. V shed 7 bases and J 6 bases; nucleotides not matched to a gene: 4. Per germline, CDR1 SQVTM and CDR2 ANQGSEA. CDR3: CSGGQGPGELFF. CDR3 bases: TGCAGCGGCGGACAGGGCCCCGGGGAGCTGTTTTTT.

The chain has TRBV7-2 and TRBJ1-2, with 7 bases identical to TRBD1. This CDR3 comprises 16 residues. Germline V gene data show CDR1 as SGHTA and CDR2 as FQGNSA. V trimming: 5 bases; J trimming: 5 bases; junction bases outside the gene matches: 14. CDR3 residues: CASSQSNPGQAYGYTF. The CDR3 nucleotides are TGTGCCAGCAGCCAATCAAACCCAGGACAGGCTTATGGCTACACCTTC.

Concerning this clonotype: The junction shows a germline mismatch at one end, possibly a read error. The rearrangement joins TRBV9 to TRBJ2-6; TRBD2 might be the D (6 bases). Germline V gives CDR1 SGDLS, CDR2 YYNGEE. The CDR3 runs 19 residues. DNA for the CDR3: TGTGCCAGCAGCCAGCCCCCGGGACTTTACTTCTCTTGGGCCAACGTCCTGACTTTC. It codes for CASSQPPGLYFSWANVLTF.

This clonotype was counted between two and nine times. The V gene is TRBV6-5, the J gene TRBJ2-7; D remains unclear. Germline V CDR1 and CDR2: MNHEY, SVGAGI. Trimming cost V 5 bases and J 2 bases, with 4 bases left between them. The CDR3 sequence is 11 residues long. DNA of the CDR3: TGTGCCAGCAGTGACACCTACGAGCAGTACTTC. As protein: CASSDTYEQYF.

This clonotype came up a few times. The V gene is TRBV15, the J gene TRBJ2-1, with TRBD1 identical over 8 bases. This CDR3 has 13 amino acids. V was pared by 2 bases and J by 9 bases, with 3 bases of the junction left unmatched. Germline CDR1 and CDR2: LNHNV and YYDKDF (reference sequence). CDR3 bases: TGTGCCACCAGCAGACTCGACAGGGGTGAGCAGTTCTTC. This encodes CATSRLDRGEQFF.

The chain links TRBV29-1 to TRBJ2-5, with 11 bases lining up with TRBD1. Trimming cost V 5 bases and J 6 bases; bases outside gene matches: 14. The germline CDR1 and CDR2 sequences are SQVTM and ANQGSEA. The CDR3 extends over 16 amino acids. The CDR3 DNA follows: TGCAGCGTTCCATCCATTGGGACAGGGGGAGGAAAGACCCAGTACTTC. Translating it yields CSVPSIGTGGGKTQYF.

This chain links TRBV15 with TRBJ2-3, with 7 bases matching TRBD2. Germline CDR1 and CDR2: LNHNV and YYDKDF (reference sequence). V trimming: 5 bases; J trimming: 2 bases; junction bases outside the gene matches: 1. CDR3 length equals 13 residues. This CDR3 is CATSGGDTDTQYF. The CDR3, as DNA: TGTGCCACCAGCGGGGGGGACACAGATACGCAGTATTTT.

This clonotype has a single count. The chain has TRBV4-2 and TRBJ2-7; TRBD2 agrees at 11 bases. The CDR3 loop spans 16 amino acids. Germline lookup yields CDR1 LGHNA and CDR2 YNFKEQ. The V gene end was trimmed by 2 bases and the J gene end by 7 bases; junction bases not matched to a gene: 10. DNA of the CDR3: TGTGCCAGCAGCCAACCTGCTAGCGGGGGGCGAGAAGAGCAGTACTTC. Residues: CASSQPASGGREEQYF.

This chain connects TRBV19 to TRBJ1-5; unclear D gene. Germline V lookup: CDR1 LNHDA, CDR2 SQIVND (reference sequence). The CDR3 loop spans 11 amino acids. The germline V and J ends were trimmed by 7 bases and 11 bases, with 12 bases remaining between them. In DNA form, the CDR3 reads TGTGCCAGTAAAGGTTATCGTGCCCAGCATTTT. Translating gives CASKGYRAQHF.

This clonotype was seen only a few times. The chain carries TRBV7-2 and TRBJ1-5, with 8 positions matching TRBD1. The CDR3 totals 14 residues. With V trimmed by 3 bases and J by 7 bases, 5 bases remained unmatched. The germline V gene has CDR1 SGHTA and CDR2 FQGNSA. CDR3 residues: CASSFDRGQQPQHF. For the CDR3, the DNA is TGTGCCAGCAGCTTCGACAGGGGACAACAGCCCCAGCATTTT.

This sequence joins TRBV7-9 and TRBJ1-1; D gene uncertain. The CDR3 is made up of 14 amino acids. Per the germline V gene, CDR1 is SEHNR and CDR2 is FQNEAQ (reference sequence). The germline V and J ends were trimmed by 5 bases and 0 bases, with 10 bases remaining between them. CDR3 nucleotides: TGTGCCAGCAGCCTCATTAGTGTGAACACTGAAGCTTTCTTT. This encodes CASSLISVNTEAFF. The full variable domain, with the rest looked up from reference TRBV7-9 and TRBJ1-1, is DTGVSQNPRHKITKRGQNVTFRCDPISEHNRLYWYRQTLGQGPEFLTYFQNEAQLEKSRLLSDRFSAERPKGSFSTLEIQRTEQGDSAMYLCASSLISVNTEAFFGQGTRLTVV.

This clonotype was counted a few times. CDR3: CASSLVWQETQYF. The CDR3 DNA reads as TGTGCCAGCAGCTTAGTCTGGCAAGAGACCCAGTACTTC. This chain links TRBV7-2 with TRBJ2-5; no clear D. The germline V gene encodes CDR1 SGHTA and CDR2 FQGNSA. Trimming took off 1 base at V and 2 bases at J, with 5 bases between the two ends. This CDR3 is built from 13 residues.

The CDR3 region has the DNA TGCAGTGCTAGACCGGGGGGGCTTACCTACGAGCAGTACGTC. Translating it yields CSARPGGLTYEQYV. The chain links TRBV20-1 to TRBJ2-7; 8 bases are shared with TRBD2. The CDR3 covers 14 residues. CDR1 is DFQATT, CDR2 SNEGSKA, per germline (reference sequence). The ends lost 2 bases at V and 2 bases at J; junction bases unmatched: 5.

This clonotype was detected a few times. This CDR3 reads CASSPGGDEQYF. The CDR3 DNA sequence: TGTGCCAGCTCACCGGGAGGGGACGAGCAGTACTTC. The chain has TRBV18 and TRBJ2-7; TRBD2 aligns across 7 bases. The CDR3 runs to 12 residues. Germline V gives CDR1 KGHSH, CDR2 LQKENI. V trimming: 3 bases; J trimming: 5 bases; junction bases outside the gene matches: 1.

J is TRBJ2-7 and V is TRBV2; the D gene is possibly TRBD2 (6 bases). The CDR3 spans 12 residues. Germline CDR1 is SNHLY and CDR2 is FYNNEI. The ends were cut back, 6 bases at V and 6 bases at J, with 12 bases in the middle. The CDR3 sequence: CASRKEGTEQYV. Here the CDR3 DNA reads TGTGCCAGCAGGAAGGAGGGAACCGAGCAGTACGTC.

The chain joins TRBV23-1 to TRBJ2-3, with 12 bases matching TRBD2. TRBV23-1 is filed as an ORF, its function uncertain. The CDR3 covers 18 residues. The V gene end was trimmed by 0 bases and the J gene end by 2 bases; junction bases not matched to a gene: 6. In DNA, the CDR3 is TGCGCCAGCAGTCAATCGGGCCGACTAGCGGGGGTCACAGATACGCAGTATTTT. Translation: CASSQSGRLAGVTDTQYF.